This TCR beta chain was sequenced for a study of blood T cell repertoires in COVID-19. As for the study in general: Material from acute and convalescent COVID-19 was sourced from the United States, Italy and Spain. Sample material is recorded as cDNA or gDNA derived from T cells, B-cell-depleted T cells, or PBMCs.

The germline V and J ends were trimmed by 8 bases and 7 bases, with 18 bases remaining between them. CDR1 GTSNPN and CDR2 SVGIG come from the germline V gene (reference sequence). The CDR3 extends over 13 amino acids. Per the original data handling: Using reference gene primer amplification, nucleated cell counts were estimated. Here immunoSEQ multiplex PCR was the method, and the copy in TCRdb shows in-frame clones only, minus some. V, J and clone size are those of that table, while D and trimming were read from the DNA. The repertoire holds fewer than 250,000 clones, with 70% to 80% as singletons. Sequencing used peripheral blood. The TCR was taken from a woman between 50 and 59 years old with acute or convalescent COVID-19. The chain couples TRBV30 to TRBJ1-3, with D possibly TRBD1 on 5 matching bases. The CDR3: CARSDSSRNTIYF. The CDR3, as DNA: TGTGCCCGGTCCGACAGTTCTCGGAACACCATATATTTT.